Detailed here is one T cell receptor (beta chain). The data belong to a study of cytomegalovirus exposure and HLA in healthy donors. The PCR made use of 60 Vbeta and 13 Jbeta primers. Some clones are missing from TCRdb's copy, which holds only in-frame ones; the method was immunoSEQ multiplex PCR. In the table there are 250,000 or so clones, 80% to 95% of which are singletons. The germline V and J ends were trimmed by 4 bases and 6 bases, with 9 bases remaining between them. CDR1 SQVTM and CDR2 ANQGSEA come from the germline V gene. The CDR3 has 12 residues. The chain employs TRBV29-1 and TRBJ1-4; weak D call: TRBD1 (6 bases). The specimen was PBMCs. This TCR was recovered from a girl aged 2 to 10 in good health and CMV-seronegative. CDR3 DNA: TGCAGCGTTGCAGGGGTTGATGAAAAACTGTTTTTT. Protein product: CSVAGVDEKLFF. The whole variable domain, filled in from reference TRBV29-1 and TRBJ1-4, reads SAVISQKPSRDICQRGTSLTIQCQVDSQVTMMFWYRQQPGQSLTLIATANQGSEATYESGFVIDKFPISRPNLTFSTLTVSNMSPEDSSIYLCSVAGVDEKLFFGSGTQLSVL.